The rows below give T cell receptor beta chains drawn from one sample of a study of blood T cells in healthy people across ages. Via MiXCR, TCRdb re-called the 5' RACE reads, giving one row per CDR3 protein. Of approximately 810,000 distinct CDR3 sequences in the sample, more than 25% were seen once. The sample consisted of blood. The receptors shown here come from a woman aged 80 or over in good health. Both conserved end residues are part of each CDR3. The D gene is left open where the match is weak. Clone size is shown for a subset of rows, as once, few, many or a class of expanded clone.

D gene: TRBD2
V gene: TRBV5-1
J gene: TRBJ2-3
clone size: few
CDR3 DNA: TGCGCCAGCAGCTTGAGAGGGCTAGCGGGGGGAAACACAGATACGCAGTATTTT
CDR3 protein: CASSLRGLAGGNTDTQYF

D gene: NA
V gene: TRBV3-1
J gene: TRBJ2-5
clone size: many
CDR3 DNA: TGTGCCAGCAGCCAAGACATGTCCGTAAGGACCCAGTACTTC
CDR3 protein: CASSQDMSVRTQYF

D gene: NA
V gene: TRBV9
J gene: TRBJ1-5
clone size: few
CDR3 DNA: TGTGCCAGCACCCGGGGGCCGTCTAGCAATCAGCCCCAGCATTTT
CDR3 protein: CASTRGPSSNQPQHF

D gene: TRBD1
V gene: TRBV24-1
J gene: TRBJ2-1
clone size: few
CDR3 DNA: TGTGCCACCAGTGACCCCCTGACAGGGGCAGTGGGCAATGAGCAGTTCTTC
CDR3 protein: CATSDPLTGAVGNEQFF

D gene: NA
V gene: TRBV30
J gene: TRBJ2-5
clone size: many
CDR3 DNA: TGTGCCTGGGGGGACATCGAAGAGACCCAGTACTTC
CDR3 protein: CAWGDIEETQYF

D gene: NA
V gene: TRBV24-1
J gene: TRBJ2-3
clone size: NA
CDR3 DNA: TGTGCCACCAGTGAGAGGGTCGGAGATACGCAGTATTTT
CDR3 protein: CATSERVGDTQYF

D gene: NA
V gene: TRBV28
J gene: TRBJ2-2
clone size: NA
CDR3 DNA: TGTGCCAGCTGTTATTGGGGGGCTGCCGGGGAGCTGTTTTTT
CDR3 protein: CASCYWGAAGELFF

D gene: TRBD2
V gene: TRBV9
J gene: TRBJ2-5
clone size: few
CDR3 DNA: TGTGCCAGCAGCGTAGGCATAGCGGGGGCCCAAGAGACCCAGTACTTC
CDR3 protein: CASSVGIAGAQETQYF

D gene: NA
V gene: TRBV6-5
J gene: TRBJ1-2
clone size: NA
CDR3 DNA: TGTGCCAGCAGTTACTCGAGGGGGGTTTCAGAGGGAGGCTACACCTTC
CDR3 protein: CASSYSRGVSEGGYTF

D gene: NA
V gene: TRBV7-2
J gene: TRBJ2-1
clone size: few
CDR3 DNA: TGTGCCAGCAGCAACAGCCGGGAGCAGTTCTTC
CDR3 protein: CASSNSREQFF

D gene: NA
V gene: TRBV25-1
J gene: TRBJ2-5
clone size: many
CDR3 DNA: TGTGCCAGCAGTGAAATGGGGGGCCAAGAGACCCAGTACTTC
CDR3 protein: CASSEMGGQETQYF

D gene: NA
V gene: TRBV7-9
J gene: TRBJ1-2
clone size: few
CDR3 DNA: TGTGCCAGCAGCTCTGACCTGACAGGCTCCAACTATGGCTACACCTTC
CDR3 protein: CASSSDLTGSNYGYTF

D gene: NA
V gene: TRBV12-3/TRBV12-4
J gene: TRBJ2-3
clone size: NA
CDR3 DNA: TGTGCTCTGCGGCAGGGAATAGTTCAGTATTTT
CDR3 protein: CALRQGIVQYF

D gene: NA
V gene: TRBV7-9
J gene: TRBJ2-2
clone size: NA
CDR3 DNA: TGTGCCAGCAGCTTATCATACAGGGAAACCGGGGAGCTGTTTTTT
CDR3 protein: CASSLSYRETGELFF

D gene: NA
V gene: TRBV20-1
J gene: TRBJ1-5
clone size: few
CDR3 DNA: TGCAGTGCTAGTACCGGGACCCAAGGGCGGTATAGCAATCAGCCCCAGCATTTT
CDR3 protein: CSASTGTQGRYSNQPQHF

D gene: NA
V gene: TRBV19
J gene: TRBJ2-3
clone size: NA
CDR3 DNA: TGTGCCAGCGCTAACCGTAGAACCACAGATATGCAGTATTTT
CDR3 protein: CASANRRTTDMQYF

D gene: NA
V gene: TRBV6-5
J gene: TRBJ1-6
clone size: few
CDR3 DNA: TGTGCCAGCAGTTACTCGCGAAAACCGGGTAATTCACCCCTCCACTTT
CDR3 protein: CASSYSRKPGNSPLHF